A selection of T cell receptor beta chains follows, all from one sample in a study of CD8+CD57+ T cells in acquired aplastic anemia. One entry per CDR3 protein results from TCRdb running MiXCR on the reads. The sample lists 80,000 to 100,000 distinct CDR3 sequences, less than 75% seen once, with 65% in the top ten. The sample consisted of sorted CD4+, CD8+, or CD8+CD57+ T cells (not recorded which) from PBMCs. These receptors all come from a human donor with aplastic anemia. Each CDR3 is given with its conserved first and last residue. A D gene is named only where the DNA matches it firmly. Some rows have no size entry. The others give once, few or many, or a class for an expanded clone.

CDR3 DNA	CDR3 protein	D gene	clone size	V gene	J gene
TGCAGTGCTAGAGATCAAGGGGGCAGTAACACTGAAGCTTTCTTT	CSARDQGGSNTEAFF	TRBD1	-	TRBV20-1	TRBJ1-1
TGTGCCAGCAGCTATTCCAGGGGCGTAGAGACCCAGTGCTTC	CASSYSRGVETQCF	-	-	TRBV7-2	TRBJ2-5
TGCAGTGCTAGCGGGAGGAGTGAGCAGTTCTTC	CSASGRSEQFF	TRBD2	few	TRBV20-1	TRBJ2-1
TGCAGTGCTGGGACAGTATTCGAGACCCAGTACTTC	CSAGTVFETQYF	TRBD1	few	TRBV20-1	TRBJ2-5
TGTGCCAGCAGCTTATCGGGCAGGAAAGAGACCCAGTACTTC	CASSLSGRKETQYF	-	-	TRBV7-9	TRBJ2-5
TGTGCCAGCAGTATTCTAGGGGCTAACTATGGCTACACCTTC	CASSILGANYGYTF	-	-	TRBV7-3	TRBJ1-2
TGCAGTGCCCTCATGGGAGCTAACTATGGCTACACCTTC	CSALMGANYGYTF	-	-	TRBV20-1	TRBJ1-2
TGCAGCGTTGAGTTAGCTGGGTACACCACTAACTATGGCTACACCTTC	CSVELAGYTTNYGYTF	-	few	TRBV29-1	TRBJ1-2
TGTGCCACCAGTGATGACAGGAACTATGGCTACACCTTC	CATSDDRNYGYTF	-	-	TRBV24-1	TRBJ1-2
TGTGCCAGCAGTGCTGATGGAGGGCCCCTCCACTTT	CASSADGGPLHF	-	-	TRBV2	TRBJ1-6
TGTGCCAGCAGGCAGGGGAACTCCTACGAGCAGTACTTC	CASRQGNSYEQYF	-	medium-sized	TRBV7-9	TRBJ2-7
TGTGCCAGCAGTTACTCGCTCGCAGGGGCTAATTCACCCCTCCACTTT	CASSYSLAGANSPLHF	-	-	TRBV6-5	TRBJ1-6
TGTGCCAGCAGTGCCCACGGAAACTATGGCTACACCTTC	CASSAHGNYGYTF	-	-	TRBV25-1	TRBJ1-2
TGTGCCAGCAGCGGTCACGGCTACGAGCAGTACTTC	CASSGHGYEQYF	-	few	TRBV9	TRBJ2-7
TGCAGTGCTAATCTGGCCAACGGAGGGGAGCAGTACTTC	CSANLANGGEQYF	-	few	TRBV20-1	TRBJ2-7
TGTGCCAGTAGTTTCCGTGGTTACGAGCAGTTCTTC	CASSFRGYEQFF	-	-	TRBV19	TRBJ2-1
TGTGCCACCAGGACGGTCGGGGGCACAGATACGCAGTATTTT	CATRTVGGTDTQYF	-	-	TRBV15	TRBJ2-3
TGTGCCAGCAGTGAGGGGACAGGCAATCAGCCCCAGCATTTT	CASSEGTGNQPQHF	TRBD1	-	TRBV6-4	TRBJ1-5
TGCAGCCCCCGATTGCGTTACCCTGGCCACGAGCAGTACTTC	CSPRLRYPGHEQYF	-	-	TRBV29-1	TRBJ2-7